These 20 T cell receptor beta chains were all obtained from the same sample, sequenced in a study of tumor and adjacent non-tumor tissue in lung cancer. This sample's RNA came from whole unsorted tissue. TCRbeta libraries were built with three rounds of nested PCR, modified from ARM-PCR. TCRdb re-called the multiplex PCR reads through MiXCR, storing one row per CDR3 protein. The sample carries 60,000 to 85,000 distinct CDR3 sequences, around four fifths recorded once. Specimen: lung tumor tissue. Every receptor here comes from a woman between 45 and 65 years old with non-small cell lung cancer.

As for this clonotype: Without the conserved terminal phenylalanine or tryptophan, this CDR3 likely stems from a read error. V is TRBV20-1 and J is TRBJ1-1; the D is unclear. The CDR3 runs 13 residues. Germline CDR1 is DFQATT and CDR2 is SNEGSKA (reference sequence). This CDR3 is CNATSRGNTEAFL. The CDR3 DNA follows: TGCAATGCTACCTCTCGGGGGAACACTGAAGCTTTCCTT.

The V call is TRBV28, the J call TRBJ1-3; D not resolved. V was trimmed by 6 bases and J by 0 bases, leaving 12 bases between them. The germline V gene encodes CDR1 MDHEN and CDR2 SYDVKM. There are 15 residues in the CDR3. The CDR3 reads CASSSRIGSGNTIYF. CDR3 DNA sequence: TGTGCCAGCAGCTCCAGGATAGGCTCTGGAAACACCATATATTTT.

Turning to this clonotype: This may stem from a read error, because a much larger clone lies one nucleotide away. The chain combines TRBV24-1 with TRBJ2-3, with 8 positions matching TRBD2. The germline V gene encodes CDR1 KGHDR and CDR2 SFDVKD. CDR3 length: 16 residues. The CDR3 region has the DNA TGTACCACCAGTGAACCGGGACTAGGCGGCACAGATACGCAGTATTTT. This sequence encodes CTTSEPGLGGTDTQYF.

CDR3: CSVERGATCYGYTF. The CDR3 DNA follows: TGCAGCGTTGAGCGGGGGGCTACTTGCTATGGCTACACCTTC. The chain carries TRBV29-1 and TRBJ1-2; D is perhaps TRBD1 (6 bases). The CDR3 totals 14 residues. V was shortened by 3 bases and J by 4 bases, with 15 bases between the two germline ends. CDR1 and CDR2 (germline): SQVTM, ANQGSEA.

This clonotype was observed a handful of times. A much larger clone lies one base from this, so it may be a read error. This sequence joins TRBV10-3 and TRBJ2-7, with D hard to call. The CDR3 loop spans 13 amino acids. Germline CDR1 is ENHRY and CDR2 is SYGVKD. The V end lost 10 bases, the J end lost 4 bases, and 17 bases lay between the germline ends. This chain's CDR3 is CATEETDGYEQYF. For the CDR3, the DNA is TGTGCCACTGAGGAGACGGACGGGTACGAGCAGTACTTC.

The rearrangement joins TRBV4-2 to TRBJ2-3; 13 nucleotides agree with TRBD2. CDR3 length: 17 residues. Germline CDR1 reads LGHNA; CDR2 reads YNFKEQ. The CDR3, as DNA: TGTGCACGCAGCCAAGAGGGGGGACTAGCGGGATCAGATACGCAGTATTTT. This encodes CARSQEGGLAGSDTQYF.

A word on this clonotype: Without the conserved terminal phenylalanine or tryptophan, this CDR3 likely stems from a read error. V usage is TRBV28 and J usage is TRBJ2-1; 7 bases are a match to TRBD2. The V gene end was trimmed by 9 bases and the J gene end by 6 bases; junction bases not matched to a gene: 29. Germline V lookup: CDR1 MDHEN, CDR2 SYDVKM. This CDR3 comprises 20 residues. The CDR3 DNA reads TGTGCCAGTATCCCCCCGGGGGGATCCGCCGGCCTACCGGGGATCAATGAGCAGTTCTTA. It specifies CASIPPGGSAGLPGINEQFL.

Comments on this clonotype: Mismatch with germline at one junction end may stem from a read error. The J gene is TRBJ2-5, the V gene TRBV11-2; TRBD1 aligns across 7 bases. Germline values: CDR1 SGHAT, CDR2 FQNNGV. This CDR3 has 13 residues. The CDR3 sequence: CVSRRQGWETQYF. The CDR3 DNA is TGTGTCAGCAGGCGACAGGGTTGGGAGACTCAGTACTTC.

This clonotype is medium-sized by share. The V and J genes are TRBV29-1 and TRBJ2-7; perhaps TRBD1 as D (5 bases). V was trimmed by 2 bases and J by 2 bases, leaving 10 bases between them. The CDR3 has 13 amino acids. Germline values: CDR1 SQVTM, CDR2 ANQGSEA. DNA of the CDR3: TGCAGCGTTGAATCGGACAAGACCTACGAGCAGTACTTC. Amino acids: CSVESDKTYEQYF.

This clonotype showed up just once. A much larger clone differs from this one at a single base, so this may be a read error. V is TRBV20-1 and J is TRBJ2-5; D perhaps matches TRBD2 (6 bases). The CDR3 consists of 14 residues. CDR1 is DFQATT and CDR2 is SNEGSKA in the germline V gene (reference sequence). With 1 base removed from V and 4 bases from J, the gap between germline ends came to 13 bases. CDR3 amino acids: CSARVGWEAETQYF. The CDR3 nucleotides read TGCAGTGCTAGAGTCGGGTGGGAGGCAGAGACCCAGTACTTC.

On this clonotype itself: At one of its ends the junction is not consistent with the germline gene, which may arise from a read error. The genes are TRBV4-2 and TRBJ1-2; D not certain. In germline, CDR1 is LGHNA, CDR2 YNFKEQ. The CDR3 totals 14 residues. CDR3: CASSHPEGNYGYTF. The DNA of the CDR3 is TGTGCCAGCAGCCATCCAGAGGGTAACTATGGGTACACCTTC.

With regard to this clonotype: This sequence may be a read error, since a much larger clone differs from it by one base. This rearrangement joins TRBV5-4 to TRBJ2-5; tentatively, D is TRBD1 or TRBD2 (5 bases each). CDR1 is SGHNT and CDR2 is YYREEE in the germline V gene (reference sequence). The CDR3 runs 16 residues. CDR3: CASSLQGAGTQKTQYF. The DNA for the CDR3 is TGTGCCAGCAGCCTCCAGGGCGCCGGGACCCAAAAGACCCAGTACTTC.

As concerns this clonotype: The conserved phenylalanine or tryptophan is not found at the CDR3 terminus, so this likely reflects a read error. The chain joins TRBV28 to TRBJ1-5; D perhaps matches TRBD2 (7 bases). The J call is in doubt because the DNA end fits TRBJ2-3 better. Germline V CDR1 and CDR2: MDHEN, SYDVKM. The CDR3 is 16 residues long. This CDR3 is CASSLGVGGRFQPQYL. Written as DNA, the CDR3 is TGTGCCAGCAGTTTAGGGGTGGGGGGGCGTTTCCAGCCACAGTATTTA.

With respect to this clonotype: One end of the junction fails to match germline, which may point to a read error. The chain uses TRBV11-2 and TRBJ2-1, with unresolved D. This CDR3 spans 14 amino acids. The germline CDR1 and CDR2 sequences are SGHAT and FQNNGV. In DNA form, the CDR3 reads TGTGCCAGTAGCTCCCATTATTCCGACAATGGGCAGTTCTTC. It codes for CASSSHYSDNGQFF. Full variable domain (outside the CDR3, taken from reference TRBV11-2 and TRBJ2-1): EAGVAQSPRYKIIEKRQSVAFWCNPISGHATLYWYQQILGQGPKLLIQFQNNGVVDDSQLPKDRFSAERLKGVDSTLKIQPAKLEDSAVYLCASSSHYSDNGQFFGPGTRLTVL.

V usage is TRBV4-1 and J usage is TRBJ2-7, with 10 bases that match TRBD1. From germline, CDR1 is MGHRA and CDR2 YSYEKL. The CDR3 loop spans 16 amino acids. The trim removed 4 bases at V and 9 bases at J, leaving 15 bases unmatched. This chain's CDR3 is CASSPFRDRGIYGQYF. CDR3 nucleotide sequence: TGCGCCAGCAGCCCCTTCCGGGACAGGGGTATCTATGGGCAGTACTTC.

The chain joins TRBV29-1 to TRBJ2-7, with D maybe TRBD1 (5 bases). Trimming cost V 5 bases and J 4 bases, with 27 bases left between them. CDR1 is SQVTM, CDR2 ANQGSEA, per germline. The CDR3 runs to 17 residues. The CDR3 loop reads CSVNPVARPGATYEQYF. DNA for the CDR3: TGCAGCGTTAACCCCGTGGCCCGGCCTGGGGCTACATACGAGCAGTACTTC.

V and J are TRBV6-6 and TRBJ2-7, with D possibly being TRBD1 or TRBD2 (5 bases each). Trimming left V 6 bases short and J 7 bases short, with 16 bases between. This CDR3 region has 13 residues. CDR1 is MNHNY, CDR2 SVGAGI, per germline (reference sequence). Written as DNA, the CDR3 is TGTGCCAGCAGAAGGGACGGACCGTTAGAGCAGTACTTC. Amino acid sequence: CASRRDGPLEQYF.

This clonotype was observed many times. The chain recombines TRBV7-2 with TRBJ1-6, with 7 bases fitting TRBD1. Germline V gene data show CDR1 as SGHTA and CDR2 as FQGNSA. J gave up 7 bases and V 4 bases, and 4 bases lay outside the gene matches. This CDR3 has 14 residues. The CDR3: CASSWTGNNSPLHF. CDR3 nucleotides: TGTGCCAGCAGCTGGACAGGAAACAATTCACCCCTCCACTTT.

Regarding this clonotype: A much larger clone sits a single nucleotide away, making a read error possible. The chain combines TRBV30 with TRBJ2-5; D not certain. Looked up from germline, CDR1 is GTSNPN and CDR2 is SVGIG (reference sequence). The CDR3 sequence is 13 residues long. In DNA, the CDR3 is TGTGCCTGGAGCTACCGAGGCCAAGAGATCCAGTACTTC. This gives the protein CAWSYRGQEIQYF.

The chain combines TRBV11-2 with TRBJ2-5; D gene ambiguous. The CDR3 loop spans 14 amino acids. Trimming removed 5 bases from V and 4 bases from J, with 14 bases in between. Germline V gene lookup returns CDR1 SGHAT and CDR2 FQNNGV. CDR3 in amino acids: CASSPRASVETQYF. CDR3 sequence (DNA): TGTGCCAGCAGCCCTCGGGCCAGTGTAGAGACCCAGTACTTC.